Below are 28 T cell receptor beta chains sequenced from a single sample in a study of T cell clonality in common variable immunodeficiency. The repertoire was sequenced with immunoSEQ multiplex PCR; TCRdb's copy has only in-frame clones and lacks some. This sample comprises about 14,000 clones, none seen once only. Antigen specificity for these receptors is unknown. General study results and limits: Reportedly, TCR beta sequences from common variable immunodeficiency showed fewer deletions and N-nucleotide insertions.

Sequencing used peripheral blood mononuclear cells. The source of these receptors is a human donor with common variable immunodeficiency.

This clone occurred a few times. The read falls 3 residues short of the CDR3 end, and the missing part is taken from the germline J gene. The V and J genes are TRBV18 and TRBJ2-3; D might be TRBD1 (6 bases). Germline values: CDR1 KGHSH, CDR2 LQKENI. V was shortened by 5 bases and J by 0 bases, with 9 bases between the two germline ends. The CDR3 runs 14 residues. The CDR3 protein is CASSRGYSTDTQYF. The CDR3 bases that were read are TGTGCCAGCTCAAGGGGGTATAGCACAGATACG.

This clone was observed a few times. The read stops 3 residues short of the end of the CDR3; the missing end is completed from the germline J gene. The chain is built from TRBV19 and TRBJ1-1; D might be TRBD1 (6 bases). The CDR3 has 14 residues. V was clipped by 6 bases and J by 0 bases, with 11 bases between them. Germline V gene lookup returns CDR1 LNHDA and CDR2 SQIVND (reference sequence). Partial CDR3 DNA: TGTGCCAGTAGAAACAGGGAGTTGAACACTGAA. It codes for CASRNRELNTE. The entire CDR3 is CASRNRELNTEAFF.

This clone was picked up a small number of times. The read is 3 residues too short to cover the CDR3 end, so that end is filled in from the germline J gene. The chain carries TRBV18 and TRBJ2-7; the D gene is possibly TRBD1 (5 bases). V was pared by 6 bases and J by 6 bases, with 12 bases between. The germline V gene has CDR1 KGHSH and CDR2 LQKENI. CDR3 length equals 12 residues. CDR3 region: CASSPVRGEQYF. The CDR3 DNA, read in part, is TGTGCCAGCTCCCCCGTTAGGGGCGAG.

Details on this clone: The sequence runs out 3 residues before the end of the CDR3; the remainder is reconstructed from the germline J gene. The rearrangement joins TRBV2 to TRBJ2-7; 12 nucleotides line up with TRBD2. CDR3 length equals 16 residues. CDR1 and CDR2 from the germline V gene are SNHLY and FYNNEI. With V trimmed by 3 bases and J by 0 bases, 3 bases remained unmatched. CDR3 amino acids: CASSDLAGGNSYEQYF. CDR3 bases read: TGTGCCAGCAGTGACCTAGCGGGGGGGAACTCCTACGAG. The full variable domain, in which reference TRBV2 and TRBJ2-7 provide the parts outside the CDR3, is EPEVTQTPSHQVTQMGQEVILRCVPISNHLYFYWYRQILGQKVEFLVSFYNNEISEKSEIFDDQFSVERPDGSNFTLKIRSTKLEDSAMYFCASSDLAGGNSYEQYFGPGTRLTVT.

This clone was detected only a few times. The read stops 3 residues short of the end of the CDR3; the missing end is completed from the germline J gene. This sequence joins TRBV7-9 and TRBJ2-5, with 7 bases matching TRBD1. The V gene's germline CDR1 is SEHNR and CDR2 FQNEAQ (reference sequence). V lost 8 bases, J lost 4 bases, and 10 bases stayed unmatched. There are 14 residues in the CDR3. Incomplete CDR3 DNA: TGTGCCAGCTCGTCAGACAGGGAGCGAGAGACC. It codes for CASSSDRERET. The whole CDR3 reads CASSSDRERETQYF.

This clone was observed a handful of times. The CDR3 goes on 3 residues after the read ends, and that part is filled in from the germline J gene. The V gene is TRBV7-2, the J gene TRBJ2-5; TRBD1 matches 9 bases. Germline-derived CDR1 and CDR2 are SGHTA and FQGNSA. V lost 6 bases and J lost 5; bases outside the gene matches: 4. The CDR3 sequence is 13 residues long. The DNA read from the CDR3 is TGTGCCAGCAGGGGACAGGGACGGGAGACC. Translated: CASRGQGRET. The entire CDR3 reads CASRGQGRETQYF.

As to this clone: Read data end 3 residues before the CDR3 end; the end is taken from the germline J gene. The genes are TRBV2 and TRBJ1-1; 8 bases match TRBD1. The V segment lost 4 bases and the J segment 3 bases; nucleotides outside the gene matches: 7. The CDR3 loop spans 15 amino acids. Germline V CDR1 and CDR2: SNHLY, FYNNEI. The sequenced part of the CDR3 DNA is TGTGCCAGCAGTGGTCTCAGGGGGCGGTACACTGAA. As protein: CASSGLRGRYTE. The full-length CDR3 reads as CASSGLRGRYTEAFF.

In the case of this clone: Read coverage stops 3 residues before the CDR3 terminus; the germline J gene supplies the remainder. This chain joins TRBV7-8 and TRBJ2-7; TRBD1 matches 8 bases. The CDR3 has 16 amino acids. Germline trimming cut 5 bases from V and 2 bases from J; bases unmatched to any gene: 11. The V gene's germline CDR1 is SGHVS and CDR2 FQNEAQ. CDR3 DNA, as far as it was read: TGTGCCAGCAGCCTTGGCCCCGGGACAGGCCCCTACGAG. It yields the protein CASSLGPGTGPYE. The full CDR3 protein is CASSLGPGTGPYEQYF.

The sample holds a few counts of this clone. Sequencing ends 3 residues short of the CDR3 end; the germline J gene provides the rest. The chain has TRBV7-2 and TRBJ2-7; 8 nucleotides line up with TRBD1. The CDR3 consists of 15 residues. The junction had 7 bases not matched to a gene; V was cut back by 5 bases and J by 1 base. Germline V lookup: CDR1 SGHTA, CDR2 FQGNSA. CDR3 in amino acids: CASSKRTGPSYEQYF. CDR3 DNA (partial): TGTGCCAGCAGCAAAAGGACAGGGCCATCCTACGAG.

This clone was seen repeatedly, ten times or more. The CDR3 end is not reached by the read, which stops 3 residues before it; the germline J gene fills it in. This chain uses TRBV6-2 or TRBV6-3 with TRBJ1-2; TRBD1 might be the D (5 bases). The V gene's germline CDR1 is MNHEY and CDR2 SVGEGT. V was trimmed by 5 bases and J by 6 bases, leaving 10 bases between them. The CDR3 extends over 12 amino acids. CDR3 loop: CASSRGLDGYTF. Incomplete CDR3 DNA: TGTGCCAGCAGTAGGGGCTTGGATGGC.

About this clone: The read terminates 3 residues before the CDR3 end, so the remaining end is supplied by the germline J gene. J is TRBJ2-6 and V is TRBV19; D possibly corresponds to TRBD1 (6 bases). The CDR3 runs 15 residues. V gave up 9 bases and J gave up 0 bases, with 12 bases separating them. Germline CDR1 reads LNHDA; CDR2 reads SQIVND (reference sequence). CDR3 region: CASATGPSGANVLTF. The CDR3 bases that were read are TGTGCCAGCGCGACAGGTCCCTCTGGGGCCAACGTC.

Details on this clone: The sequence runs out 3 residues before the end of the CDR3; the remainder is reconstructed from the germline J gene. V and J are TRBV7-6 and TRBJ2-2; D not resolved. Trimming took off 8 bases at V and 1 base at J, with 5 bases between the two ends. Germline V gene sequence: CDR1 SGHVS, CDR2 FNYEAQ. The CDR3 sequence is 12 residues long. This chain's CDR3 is CASRENTGELFF. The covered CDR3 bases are TGTGCCAGCCGCGAGAACACCGGGGAG. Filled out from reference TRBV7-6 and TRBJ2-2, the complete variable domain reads GAGVSQSPRYKVTKRGQDVALRCDPISGHVSLYWYRQALGQGPEFLTYFNYEAQQDKSGLPNDRFSAERPEGSISTLTIQRTEQRDSAMYRCASRENTGELFFGEGSRLTVL.

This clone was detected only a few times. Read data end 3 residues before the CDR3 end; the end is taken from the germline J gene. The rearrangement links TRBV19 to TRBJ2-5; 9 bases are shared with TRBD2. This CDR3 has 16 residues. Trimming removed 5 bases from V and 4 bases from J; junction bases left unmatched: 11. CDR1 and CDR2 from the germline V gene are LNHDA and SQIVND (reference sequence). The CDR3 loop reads CASSLAAGGAGETQYF. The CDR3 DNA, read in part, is TGTGCCAGTAGTTTGGCGGCGGGGGGGGCCGGAGAGACC.

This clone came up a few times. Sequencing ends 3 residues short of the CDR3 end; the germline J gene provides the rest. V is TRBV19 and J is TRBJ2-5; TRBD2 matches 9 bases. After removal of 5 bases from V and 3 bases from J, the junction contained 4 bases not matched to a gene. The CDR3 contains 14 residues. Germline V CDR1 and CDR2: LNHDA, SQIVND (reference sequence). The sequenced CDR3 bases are TGTGCCAGTAGTCTTTTAGCGGGGGAAGAGACC. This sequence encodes CASSLLAGEET. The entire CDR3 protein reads CASSLLAGEETQYF.

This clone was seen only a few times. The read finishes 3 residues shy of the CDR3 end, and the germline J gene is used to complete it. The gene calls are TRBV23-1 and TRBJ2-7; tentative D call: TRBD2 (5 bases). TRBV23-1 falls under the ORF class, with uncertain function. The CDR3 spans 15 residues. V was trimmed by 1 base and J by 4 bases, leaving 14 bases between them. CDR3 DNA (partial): TGCGCCAGCAGTCAATACTACGGCCGGGGATACGAG. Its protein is CASSQYYGRGYE. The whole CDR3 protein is CASSQYYGRGYEQYF.

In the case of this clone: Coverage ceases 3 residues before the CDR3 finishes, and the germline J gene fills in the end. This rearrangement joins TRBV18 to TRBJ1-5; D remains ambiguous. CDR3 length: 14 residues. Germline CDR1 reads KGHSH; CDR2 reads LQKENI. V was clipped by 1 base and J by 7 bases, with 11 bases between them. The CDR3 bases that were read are TGTGCCAGCTCACCACAGGGCGCGGGGCAGCCC. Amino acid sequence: CASSPQGAGQP. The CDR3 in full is CASSPQGAGQPQHF.

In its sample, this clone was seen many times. CDR3 protein: CASSNRGTTGELFF. The sequenced CDR3 bases are TGTGCCAGTAGTAATAGGGGGACGACCGGGGAG. The chain links TRBV19 to TRBJ2-2; TRBD1 might be the D (6 bases). Sequencing ends 3 residues short of the CDR3 end; the germline J gene provides the rest. Trimming took off 4 bases at V and 5 bases at J, with 11 bases between the two ends. The CDR3 sequence is 14 residues long. Germline V gives CDR1 LNHDA, CDR2 SQIVND (reference sequence).

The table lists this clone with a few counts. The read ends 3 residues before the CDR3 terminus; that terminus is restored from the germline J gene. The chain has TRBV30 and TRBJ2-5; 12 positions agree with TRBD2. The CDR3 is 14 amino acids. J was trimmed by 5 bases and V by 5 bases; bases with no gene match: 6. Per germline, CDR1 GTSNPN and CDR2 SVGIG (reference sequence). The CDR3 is CAWLTGLAGETQYF. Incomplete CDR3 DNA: TGTGCCTGGCTAACGGGACTAGCGGGTGAGACC.

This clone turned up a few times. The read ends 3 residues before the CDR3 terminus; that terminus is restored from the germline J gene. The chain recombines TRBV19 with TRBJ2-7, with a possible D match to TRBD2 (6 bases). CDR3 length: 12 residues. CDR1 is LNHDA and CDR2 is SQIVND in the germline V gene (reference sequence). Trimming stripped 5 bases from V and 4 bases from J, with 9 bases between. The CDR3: CASSPGGYEQYF. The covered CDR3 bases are TGTGCCAGTAGTCCCGGGGGATACGAG.

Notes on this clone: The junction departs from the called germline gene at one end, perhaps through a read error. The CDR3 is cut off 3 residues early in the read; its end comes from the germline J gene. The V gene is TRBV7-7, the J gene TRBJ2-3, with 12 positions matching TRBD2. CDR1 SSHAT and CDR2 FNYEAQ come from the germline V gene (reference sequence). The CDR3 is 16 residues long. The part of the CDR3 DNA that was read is TGTGCTAGCAGCTTATCGCTAGCGGGGGGGGAAGATACG. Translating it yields CASSLSLAGGEDT. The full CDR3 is CASSLSLAGGEDTQYF. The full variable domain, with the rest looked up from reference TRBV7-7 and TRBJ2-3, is GAGVSQSPRYKVTKRGQDVTLRCDPISSHATLYWYQQALGQGPEFLTYFNYEAQPDKSGLPSDRFSAERPEGSISTLTIQRTEQRDSAMYRCASSLSLAGGEDTQYFGPGTRLTVL.

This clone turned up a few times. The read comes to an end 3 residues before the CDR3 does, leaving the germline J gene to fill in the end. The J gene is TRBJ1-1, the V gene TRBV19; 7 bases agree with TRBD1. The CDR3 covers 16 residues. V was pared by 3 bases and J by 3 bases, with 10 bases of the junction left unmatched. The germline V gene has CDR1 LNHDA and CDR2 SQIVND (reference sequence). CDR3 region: CASSITGATGDTEAFF. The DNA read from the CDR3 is TGTGCCAGTAGTATCACAGGGGCCACTGGGGACACTGAA. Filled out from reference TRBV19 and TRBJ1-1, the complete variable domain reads DGGITQSPKYLFRKEGQNVTLSCEQNLNHDAMYWYRQDPGQGLRLIYYSQIVNDFQKGDIAEGYSVSREKKESFPLTVTSAQKNPTAFYLCASSITGATGDTEAFFGQGTRLTVV.

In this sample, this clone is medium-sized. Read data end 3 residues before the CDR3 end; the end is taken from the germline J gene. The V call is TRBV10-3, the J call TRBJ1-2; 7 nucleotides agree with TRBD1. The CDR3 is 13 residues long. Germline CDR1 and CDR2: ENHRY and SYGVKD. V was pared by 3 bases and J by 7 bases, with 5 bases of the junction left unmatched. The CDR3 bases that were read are TGTGCCATCAGTGACGGGCCAGGGGGTGGC. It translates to CAISDGPGGG. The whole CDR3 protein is CAISDGPGGGYTF.

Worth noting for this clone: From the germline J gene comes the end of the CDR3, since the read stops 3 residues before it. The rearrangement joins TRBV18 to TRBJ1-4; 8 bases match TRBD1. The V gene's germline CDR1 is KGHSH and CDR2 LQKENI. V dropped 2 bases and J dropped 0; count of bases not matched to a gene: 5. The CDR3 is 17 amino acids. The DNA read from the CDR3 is TGTGCCAGCTCACCATGGAGACAGGGGACAACTAATGAAAAA. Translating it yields CASSPWRQGTTNEK. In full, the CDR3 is CASSPWRQGTTNEKLFF. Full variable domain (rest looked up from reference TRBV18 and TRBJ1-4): NAGVMQNPRHLVRRRGQEARLRCSPMKGHSHVYWYRQLPEEGLKFMVYLQKENIIDESGMPKERFSAEFPKEGPSILRIQQVVRGDSAAYFCASSPWRQGTTNEKLFFGSGTQLSVL.

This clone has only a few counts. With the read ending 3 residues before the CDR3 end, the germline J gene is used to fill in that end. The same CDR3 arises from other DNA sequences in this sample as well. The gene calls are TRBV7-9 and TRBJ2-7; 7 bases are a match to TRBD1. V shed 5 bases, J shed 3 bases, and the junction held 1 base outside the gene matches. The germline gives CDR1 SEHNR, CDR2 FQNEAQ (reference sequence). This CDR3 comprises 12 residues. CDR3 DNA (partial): TGTGCCAGCAGCCACAGGGGCTACGAG. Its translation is CASSHRGYE. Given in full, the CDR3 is CASSHRGYEQYF.

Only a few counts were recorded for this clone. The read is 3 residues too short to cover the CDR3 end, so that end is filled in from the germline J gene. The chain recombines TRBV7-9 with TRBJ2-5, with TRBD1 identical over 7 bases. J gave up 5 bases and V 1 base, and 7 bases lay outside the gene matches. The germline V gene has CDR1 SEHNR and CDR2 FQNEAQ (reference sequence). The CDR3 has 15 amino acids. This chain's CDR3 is CASSLVYRGNETQYF. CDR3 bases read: TGTGCCAGCAGCTTAGTTTACAGGGGAAATGAGACC.

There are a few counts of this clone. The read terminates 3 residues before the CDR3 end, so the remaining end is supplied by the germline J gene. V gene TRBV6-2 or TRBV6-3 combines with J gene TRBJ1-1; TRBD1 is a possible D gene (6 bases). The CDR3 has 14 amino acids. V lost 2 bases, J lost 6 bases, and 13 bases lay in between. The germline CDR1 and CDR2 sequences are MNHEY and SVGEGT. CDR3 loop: CASSYPQGIAEAFF. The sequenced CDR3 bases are TGTGCCAGCAGTTACCCACAGGGAATTGCTGAA.

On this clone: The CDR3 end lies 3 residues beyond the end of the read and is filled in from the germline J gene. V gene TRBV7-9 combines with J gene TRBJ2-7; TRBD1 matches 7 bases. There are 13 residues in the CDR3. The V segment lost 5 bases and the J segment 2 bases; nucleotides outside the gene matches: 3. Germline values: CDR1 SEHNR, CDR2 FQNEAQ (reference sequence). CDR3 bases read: TGTGCCAGCAGCCGCCAGGGGGCCTACGAG. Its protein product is CASSRQGAYE. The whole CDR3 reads CASSRQGAYEQYF.

The CDR3 protein is CASSMAAEGLGNQPQHF. CDR3 bases read: TGTGCCAGTAGTATGGCGGCAGAGGGGCTAGGCAATCAGCCC. The chain recombines TRBV19 with TRBJ1-5, with a possible D match to TRBD1 (5 bases). The read terminates 3 residues ahead of where the CDR3 ends, so the germline J gene completes it. This CDR3 contains 17 residues. Germline V gene lookup returns CDR1 LNHDA and CDR2 SQIVND (reference sequence). V was trimmed by 3 bases and J by 2 bases, leaving 17 bases between them.